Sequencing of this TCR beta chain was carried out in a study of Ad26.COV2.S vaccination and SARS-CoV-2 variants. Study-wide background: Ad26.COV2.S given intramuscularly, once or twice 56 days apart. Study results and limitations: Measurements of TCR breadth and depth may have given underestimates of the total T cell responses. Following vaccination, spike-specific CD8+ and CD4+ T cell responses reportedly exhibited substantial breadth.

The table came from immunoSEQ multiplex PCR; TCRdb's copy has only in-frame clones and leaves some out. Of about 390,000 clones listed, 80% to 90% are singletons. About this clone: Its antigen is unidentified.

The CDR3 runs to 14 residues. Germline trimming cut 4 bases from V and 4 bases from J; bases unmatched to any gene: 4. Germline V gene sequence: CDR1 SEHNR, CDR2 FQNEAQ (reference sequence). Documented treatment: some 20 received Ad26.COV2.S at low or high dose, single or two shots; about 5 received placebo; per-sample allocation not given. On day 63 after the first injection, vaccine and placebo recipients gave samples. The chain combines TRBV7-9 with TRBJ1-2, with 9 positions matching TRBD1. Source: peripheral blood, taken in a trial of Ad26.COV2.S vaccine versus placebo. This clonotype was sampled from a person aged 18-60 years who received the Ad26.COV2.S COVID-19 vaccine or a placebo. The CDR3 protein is CASSSGTGTYGYTF. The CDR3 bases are TGTGCCAGCAGCTCCGGGACAGGGACCTATGGCTACACCTTC.